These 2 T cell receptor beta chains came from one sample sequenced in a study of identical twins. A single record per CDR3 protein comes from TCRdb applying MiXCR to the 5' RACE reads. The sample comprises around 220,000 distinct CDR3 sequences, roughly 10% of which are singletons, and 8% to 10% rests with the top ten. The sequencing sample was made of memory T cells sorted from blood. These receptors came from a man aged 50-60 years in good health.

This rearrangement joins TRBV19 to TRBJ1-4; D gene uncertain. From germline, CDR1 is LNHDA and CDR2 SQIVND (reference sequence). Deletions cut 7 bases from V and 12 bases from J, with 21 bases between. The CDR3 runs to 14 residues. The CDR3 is CASTPRTGRGELFF. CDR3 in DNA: TGTGCCAGTACCCCACGAACCGGGCGGGGTGAACTGTTTTTT.

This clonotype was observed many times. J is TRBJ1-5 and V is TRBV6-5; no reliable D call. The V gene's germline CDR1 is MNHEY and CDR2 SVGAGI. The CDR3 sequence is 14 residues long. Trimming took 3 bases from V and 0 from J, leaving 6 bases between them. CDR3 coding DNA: TGTGCCAGCAGTTATGGTGGTAGCAATCAGCCCCAGCATTTT. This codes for CASSYGGSNQPQHF.